These 13 T cell receptor beta chains originate from one sample sequenced in a study of cytomegalovirus exposure and HLA in healthy donors. The primer mix had 60 Vbeta and 13 Jbeta primers. The assay was immunoSEQ multiplex PCR, and TCRdb's table has in-frame clones only and misses some. The sample shows 110,000 to 150,000 clones, roughly 70% of them seen only once. Input material: PBMCs. Receptors originate from a man aged 30-40 years in good health and CMV-seronegative.

This clone was picked up a small number of times. The chain carries TRBV4-1 and TRBJ1-1, with D tentatively TRBD1 (6 bases). The CDR3 sequence is 16 residues long. V was shortened by 4 bases and J by 0 bases, with 15 bases between the two germline ends. The germline V gene has CDR1 MGHRA and CDR2 YSYEKL. CDR3 loop: CASSPRAGHLNTEAFF. The CDR3 DNA is TGCGCCAGCAGCCCCCGAGCGGGACACCTGAACACTGAAGCTTTCTTT.

This clone showed up just once. This sequence joins TRBV29-1 and TRBJ1-2; 9 nucleotides agree with TRBD1. CDR1 SQVTM and CDR2 ANQGSEA come from the germline V gene. The CDR3 length is 11 residues. V was clipped by 5 bases and J by 7 bases; unmatched bases: 2. The CDR3 reads CSVRDRAGYTF. CDR3 coding DNA: TGCAGCGTTAGGGACAGGGCTGGCTACACCTTC.

The chain carries TRBV11-2 and TRBJ1-1; D ambiguous. The CDR3 covers 12 residues. Trimming pared 1 base from V and 10 bases from J, leaving 10 bases between. Germline loops: CDR1 SGHAT, CDR2 FQNNGV. The CDR3 DNA sequence: TGTGCCAGCAGCTTAGGAGGCCTGAGAGCTTTCTTT. Protein: CASSLGGLRAFF. Full variable domain (outside the CDR3, taken from reference TRBV11-2 and TRBJ1-1): EAGVAQSPRYKIIEKRQSVAFWCNPISGHATLYWYQQILGQGPKLLIQFQNNGVVDDSQLPKDRFSAERLKGVDSTLKIQPAKLEDSAVYLCASSLGGLRAFFGQGTRLTVV.

Only one count was recorded for this clone. This chain links TRBV7-6 with TRBJ1-1, with 11 bases that match TRBD1. The CDR3 length is 17 residues. V shed 3 bases and J 1 base; nucleotides not matched to a gene: 7. The germline gives CDR1 SGHVS, CDR2 FNYEAQ. The CDR3 here is CASSFGGQGAGNTEAFF. CDR3 bases: TGTGCCAGCAGCTTCGGAGGACAGGGGGCTGGGAACACTGAAGCTTTCTTT.

The V call is TRBV19, the J call TRBJ1-5; 8 bases agree with TRBD1. Germline values: CDR1 LNHDA, CDR2 SQIVND (reference sequence). J was trimmed by 7 bases and V by 6 bases; bases with no gene match: 5. The CDR3 has 13 amino acids. CDR3 in DNA: TGTGCCAGTAGCGGACAGGGTGACCAGCCCCAGCATTTT. Encoded protein: CASSGQGDQPQHF.

The V call is TRBV6-5, the J call TRBJ2-1; D unresolved. This CDR3 comprises 13 residues. Germline lookup yields CDR1 MNHEY and CDR2 SVGAGI. Trimming left V 6 bases short and J 1 base short, with 7 bases between. The CDR3 DNA sequence: TGTGCCAGCAGGCTAGGATCCTACAATGAGCAGTTCTTC. It specifies CASRLGSYNEQFF.

This chain joins TRBV19 and TRBJ1-4; D remains unclear. V lost 5 bases, J lost 10 bases, and 17 bases lay in between. CDR3 length: 14 residues. Germline CDR1 is LNHDA and CDR2 is SQIVND (reference sequence). CDR3: CASSSSGGYGKLFF. CDR3 in DNA: TGTGCCAGTAGTTCGTCAGGAGGTTATGGAAAACTGTTTTTT.

This chain links TRBV7-8 with TRBJ1-2; 11 bases match TRBD1. The CDR3 is 15 amino acids. The germline CDR1 and CDR2 sequences are SGHVS and FQNEAQ. V shed 4 bases, J shed 2 bases, and the junction held 3 bases outside the gene matches. CDR3 in amino acids: CASSSGQGANYGYTF. The CDR3 nucleotides read TGTGCCAGCAGCTCCGGACAGGGGGCCAACTATGGCTACACCTTC.

This clone has only a few counts. The chain links TRBV7-2 to TRBJ2-7, with TRBD2 as a possible D gene (6 bases). This CDR3 has 15 residues. Trimming left V 1 base short and J 7 bases short, with 17 bases between. Germline CDR1 SGHTA, CDR2 FQGNSA. CDR3 loop: CASSLDYSLSGEQYF. The CDR3 bases are TGTGCCAGCAGCTTAGACTACAGCCTCAGCGGGGAGCAGTACTTC.

The chain combines TRBV6-1 with TRBJ1-4, with 10 bases lining up with TRBD1. V lost 6 bases and J lost 7; bases outside the gene matches: 5. CDR3 size: 14 residues. Germline V gene data show CDR1 as MNHNS and CDR2 as SASEGT. The CDR3 reads CASRRTGGGEKLFF. The CDR3 DNA sequence: TGTGCCAGCAGAAGGACAGGGGGAGGTGAAAAACTGTTTTTT.

The J gene is TRBJ1-2, the V gene TRBV14, with D uncertain. The V and J ends lost 0 bases and 2 bases respectively, with 4 bases between them. The CDR3 runs to 13 residues. CDR1 is SGHDN and CDR2 is FVKESK in the germline V gene. This CDR3 is CASSQELNYGYTF. The CDR3 nucleotides are TGTGCCAGCAGCCAAGAACTCAACTATGGCTACACCTTC.

V is TRBV28 and J is TRBJ2-7, with 10 bases matching TRBD2. The CDR3 extends over 14 amino acids. With 5 bases clipped from V and 2 bases from J, the junction kept 3 bases outside the gene matches. Germline loops: CDR1 MDHEN, CDR2 SYDVKM. The CDR3 sequence is CASSRTSGPYEQYF. The CDR3 DNA follows: TGTGCCAGCAGTCGGACTAGCGGACCCTACGAGCAGTACTTC. Based on the CDR3 plus reference TRBV28 and TRBJ2-7, the full variable domain is DVKVTQSSRYLVKRTGEKVFLECVQDMDHENMFWYRQDPGLGLRLIYFSYDVKMKEKGDIPEGYSVSREKKERFSLILESASTNQTSMYLCASSRTSGPYEQYFGPGTRLTVT.

This clone was detected a few times. The rearrangement joins TRBV6-5 to TRBJ1-1; no firm D call. The CDR3 has 14 residues. CDR1 and CDR2 (germline): MNHEY, SVGAGI. Trimming took 6 bases from V and 9 from J, leaving 20 bases between them. The CDR3 DNA sequence: TGTGCCAGCAGCTTCCAGGCCAGCACAGAGAAAGCTTTCTTT. It is translated as CASSFQASTEKAFF.